What follows are 18 T cell receptor beta chains derived from one specimen sequenced in a study of T-cell reconstitution after alpha-beta-depleted transplantation in children. Using unique molecular identifiers, the investigators prepared the TCRbeta library. Via MiXCR, TCRdb re-called the PCR reads, giving one row per CDR3 protein. This sample has about 610,000 distinct CDR3 sequences, with about 10% found just once. The specimen comprised PBMCs from the stem cell graft donor, sampled from the stem cell graft. The receptors were sampled from a human donor who donated a stem cell graft to a child with acute myeloid leukemia.

This clonotype was counted between two and nine times. V is TRBV29-1 and J is TRBJ2-2; 9 bases align to TRBD2. The germline CDR1 and CDR2 sequences are SQVTM and ANQGSEA. The CDR3 spans 15 residues. Germline trimming cut 3 bases from V and 5 bases from J; bases unmatched to any gene: 7. CDR3 nucleotides: TGCAGCGTTGATGGCGGGAGGGCCAATACCGGGGAGCTGTTTTTT. Its protein is CSVDGGRANTGELFF.

This chain connects TRBV7-2 to TRBJ2-3; D ambiguous. CDR3 length equals 15 residues. With 5 bases removed from V and 7 bases from J, the gap between germline ends came to 19 bases. In germline, CDR1 is SGHTA, CDR2 FQGNSA. The chain's CDR3 is CASSPDSHPTNTQYF. CDR3 nucleotide sequence: TGTGCCAGCAGCCCCGACTCCCACCCTACCAATACGCAGTATTTT. The whole variable domain, filled in from reference TRBV7-2 and TRBJ2-3, reads GAGVSQSPSNKVTEKGKDVELRCDPISGHTALYWYRQSLGQGLEFLIYFQGNSAPDKSGLPSDRFSAERTGGSVSTLTIQRTQQEDSAVYLCASSPDSHPTNTQYFGPGTRLTVL.

This clonotype has a count of ten or more. CDR3 amino acids: CASSERTSGSYNEQFF. The CDR3, as DNA: TGTGCCAGCAGTGAGCGGACTAGCGGGAGTTACAATGAGCAGTTCTTC. The chain recombines TRBV12-3 or TRBV12-4 with TRBJ2-1, with 13 bases aligning to TRBD2. The J segment lost 4 bases and the V segment lost 5 bases, leaving 5 bases of the junction unmatched. The CDR3 is 16 amino acids.

This clonotype was counted ten times or more. J is TRBJ2-7 and V is TRBV4-2; 13 nucleotides align to TRBD2. Unmatched junction bases numbered 2, after V lost 3 bases and J lost 6 bases. The CDR3 covers 14 residues. CDR1 is LGHNA and CDR2 is YNFKEQ in the germline V gene. CDR3 coding DNA: TGTGCCAGCAGCCAGGGGACTAGCGGGGTCGAGCAGTACTTC. Translation gives CASSQGTSGVEQYF.

The rearrangement joins TRBV7-2 to TRBJ2-5, with TRBD2 matching over 9 bases. The V and J ends lost 1 base and 7 bases, in that order; junction bases with no gene match: 7. Germline-derived CDR1 and CDR2 are SGHTA and FQGNSA. The length of the CDR3 is 15 residues. This CDR3 is CASSLVAGGPGTQYF. The CDR3 bases are TGTGCCAGCAGCTTAGTTGCGGGAGGGCCGGGGACCCAGTACTTC.

The rearrangement uses TRBV5-1 and TRBJ2-3, with 14 bases that match TRBD2. Germline lookup yields CDR1 SGHRS and CDR2 YFSETQ. With 4 bases clipped from V and 3 bases from J, the junction kept 10 bases outside the gene matches. CDR3 size: 18 residues. The CDR3 nucleotides read TGCGCCAGCAGCCCTCTAGGGGGACTAGCGGGAGAAACAGATACGCAGTATTTT. Translation gives CASSPLGGLAGETDTQYF.

This clonotype was recorded at least ten times. The J gene is TRBJ2-5, the V gene TRBV5-1, with 9 bases matching TRBD2. The CDR3 length is 15 residues. CDR1 is SGHRS, CDR2 YFSETQ, per germline. V shed 4 bases and J 5 bases; nucleotides not matched to a gene: 9. The CDR3 loop reads CASSGSGSGGETQYF. The DNA for the CDR3 is TGCGCCAGCAGCGGTAGCGGGAGCGGCGGTGAGACCCAGTACTTC.

This clonotype was seen more than once but under ten times. The chain joins TRBV5-6 to TRBJ1-1; D gene unclear. The germline CDR1 and CDR2 sequences are SGHDT and YYEEEE. The CDR3 loop spans 15 amino acids. V was trimmed by 1 base and J by 1 base, leaving 11 bases between them. Written as DNA, the CDR3 is TGTGCCAGCAGCTTGACTGGAATCTGGAACACTGAAGCTTTCTTT. Residues: CASSLTGIWNTEAFF.

The gene calls are TRBV11-1 and TRBJ1-1; unclear D gene. The CDR3 totals 15 residues. V lost 1 base and J 0 bases, leaving 9 bases between the germline ends. Germline CDR1 reads SGHAT; CDR2 reads FQDESV (reference sequence). The DNA for the CDR3 is TGTGCCAGCAGCTTAGAAGGAAACTTGAACACTGAAGCTTTCTTT. The encoded protein is CASSLEGNLNTEAFF.

V and J are TRBV20-1 and TRBJ1-4; TRBD1 agrees at 7 bases. The germline CDR1 and CDR2 sequences are DFQATT and SNEGSKA (reference sequence). This CDR3 is 17 amino acids long. Trimming took 3 bases from V and 0 from J; bases not matched to a gene: 10. CDR3 sequence: CSASRDRLVATNEKLFF. The CDR3 bases are TGCAGTGCTAGCCGGGACAGACTCGTTGCAACTAATGAAAAACTGTTTTTT.

The CDR3 loop reads CSASILYEQYF. The CDR3 DNA sequence: TGCAGTGCGAGCATTCTTTACGAGCAGTACTTC. The J gene is TRBJ2-7, the V gene TRBV20-1; D is unresolved. V gave up 6 bases and J gave up 4 bases, with 10 bases separating them. Germline lookup yields CDR1 DFQATT and CDR2 SNEGSKA (reference sequence). The CDR3 extends over 11 amino acids.

The V and J genes are TRBV7-2 and TRBJ2-3, with 10 bases matching TRBD2. Germline CDR1 and CDR2: SGHTA and FQGNSA. The CDR3 extends over 13 amino acids. With 2 bases clipped from V and 8 bases from J, the junction kept 1 base outside the gene matches. CDR3 sequence: CASSLPSGGTQYF. The CDR3 DNA reads TGTGCCAGCAGCTTACCTAGCGGGGGTACGCAGTATTTT.

The sample holds a few counts of this clonotype. This chain uses TRBV7-2 with TRBJ2-3; no firm D call. V gave up 3 bases and J gave up 0 bases, with 4 bases separating them. Germline V gene sequence: CDR1 SGHTA, CDR2 FQGNSA. This CDR3 is 13 amino acids long. The CDR3 nucleotides read TGTGCCAGCAGCTTCCCCAGCACAGATACGCAGTATTTT. It encodes CASSFPSTDTQYF.

V usage is TRBV24-1 and J usage is TRBJ2-1, with no clear D. This CDR3 has 13 amino acids. V lost 6 bases to trimming and J lost 5 bases, with 10 bases between them. Germline values: CDR1 KGHDR, CDR2 SFDVKD. The CDR3 loop reads CATSLGTDNEQFF. The CDR3 bases are TGTGCCACCAGTTTGGGCACAGACAATGAGCAGTTCTTC.

This clonotype showed up just a few times. The chain joins TRBV5-1 to TRBJ2-3, with TRBD1 matching 9 bases. Germline lookup yields CDR1 SGHRS and CDR2 YFSETQ. V lost 4 bases and J lost 4; bases outside the gene matches: 4. The CDR3 is made up of 14 amino acids. CDR3 coding DNA: TGCGCCAGCAGCCGGGACAGGGAAGCAGATACGCAGTATTTT. It encodes CASSRDREADTQYF.

This clonotype showed up just a few times. The genes are TRBV6-2 or TRBV6-3 and TRBJ2-1, with D tentatively TRBD2 (6 bases). Germline CDR1 is MNHEY and CDR2 is SVGEGT. There are 14 residues in the CDR3. The germline V and J ends were trimmed by 7 bases and 4 bases, with 14 bases remaining between them. CDR3 DNA: TGTGCCAGCATCGGCGGGATGGGTTACAATGAGCAGTTCTTC. Its protein is CASIGGMGYNEQFF.

This clonotype has only a few counts. The rearrangement joins TRBV10-3 to TRBJ2-3; 9 positions agree with TRBD2. This CDR3 comprises 14 residues. The J segment lost 8 bases and the V segment lost 8 bases, leaving 11 bases of the junction unmatched. CDR1 and CDR2 from the germline V gene are ENHRY and SYGVKD. CDR3 sequence (DNA): TGTGCCATCGGGGATAGCGGGAGCTTCCCTACGCAGTATTTT. It translates to CAIGDSGSFPTQYF.

The genes are TRBV6-5 and TRBJ1-3, with a tentative D call TRBD1 (5 bases). V was cut by 4 bases and J by 0 bases, with 13 bases left in between. CDR3 length equals 16 residues. Germline CDR1 MNHEY, CDR2 SVGAGI. CDR3 nucleotide sequence: TGTGCCAGCAGTTCGGGACGATCTATCTCTGGAAACACCATATATTTT. Translated, it gives CASSSGRSISGNTIYF.